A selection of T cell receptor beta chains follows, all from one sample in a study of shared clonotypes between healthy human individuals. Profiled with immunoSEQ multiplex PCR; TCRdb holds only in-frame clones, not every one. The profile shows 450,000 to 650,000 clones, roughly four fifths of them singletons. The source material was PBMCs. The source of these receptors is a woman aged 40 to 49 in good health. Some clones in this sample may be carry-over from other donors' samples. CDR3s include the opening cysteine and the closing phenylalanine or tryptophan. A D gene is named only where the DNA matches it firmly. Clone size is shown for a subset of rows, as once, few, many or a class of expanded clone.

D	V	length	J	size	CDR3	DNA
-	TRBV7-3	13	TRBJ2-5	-	CASSLMGYETQYF	TGTGCCAGCAGCTTAATGGGGTATGAGACCCAGTACTTC
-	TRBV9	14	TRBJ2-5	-	CASSVGGGKETQYF	TGTGCCAGCAGCGTAGGAGGCGGAAAAGAGACCCAGTACTTC
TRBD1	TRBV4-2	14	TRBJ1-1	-	CASSPGQGPTEAFF	TGTGCCAGCAGCCCGGGACAGGGGCCCACTGAAGCTTTCTTT
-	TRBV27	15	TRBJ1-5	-	CASSPKEYSNQPQHF	TGTGCCAGCAGTCCCAAGGAATATAGCAATCAGCCCCAGCATTTT
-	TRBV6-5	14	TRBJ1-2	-	CASSFRGENYGYTF	TGTGCCAGCAGTTTCCGGGGGGAAAACTATGGCTACACCTTC
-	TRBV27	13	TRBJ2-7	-	CASSRVPRREQYF	TGTGCCAGCAGTAGGGTTCCGCGGCGCGAGCAGTACTTC
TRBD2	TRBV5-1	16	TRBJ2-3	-	CASSLGAGSSTDTQYF	TGCGCCAGCAGCTTGGGAGCGGGGTCTAGCACAGATACGCAGTATTTT
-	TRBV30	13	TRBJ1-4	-	CAARGAGEEKLFF	TGTGCCGCGAGAGGGGCAGGGGAAGAAAAACTGTTTTTT
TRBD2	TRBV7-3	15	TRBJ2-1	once	CASRRLAGGLNEQFF	TGTGCCAGCAGGAGACTAGCGGGAGGCCTCAATGAGCAGTTCTTC
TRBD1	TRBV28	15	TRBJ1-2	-	CASSAPTGDFYGYTF	TGTGCCAGCAGTGCCCCGACAGGGGATTTCTATGGCTACACCTTC
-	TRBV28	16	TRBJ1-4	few	CASSFSTLATNEKLFF	TGTGCCAGCAGTTTCTCTACCCTTGCAACTAATGAAAAACTGTTTTTT
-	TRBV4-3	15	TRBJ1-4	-	CASSPSYGGKEKLFF	TGCGCCAGCAGCCCCTCGTATGGAGGGAAGGAAAAACTGTTTTTT
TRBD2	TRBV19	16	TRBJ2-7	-	CASSKKLAGATYEQYF	TGTGCCAGTAGTAAGAAACTAGCGGGAGCAACCTACGAGCAGTACTTC
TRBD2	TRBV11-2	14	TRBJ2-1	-	CASSPGGSGREQFF	TGTGCCAGCAGCCCGGGGGGTAGCGGGAGAGAGCAGTTCTTC
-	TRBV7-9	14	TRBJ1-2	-	CASRPLLENYGYTF	TGTGCCAGTCGACCTCTCCTGGAGAACTATGGCTACACCTTC
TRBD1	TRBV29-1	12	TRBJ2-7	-	CSVAGTDYEQYF	TGCAGCGTTGCCGGGACAGACTACGAGCAGTACTTC